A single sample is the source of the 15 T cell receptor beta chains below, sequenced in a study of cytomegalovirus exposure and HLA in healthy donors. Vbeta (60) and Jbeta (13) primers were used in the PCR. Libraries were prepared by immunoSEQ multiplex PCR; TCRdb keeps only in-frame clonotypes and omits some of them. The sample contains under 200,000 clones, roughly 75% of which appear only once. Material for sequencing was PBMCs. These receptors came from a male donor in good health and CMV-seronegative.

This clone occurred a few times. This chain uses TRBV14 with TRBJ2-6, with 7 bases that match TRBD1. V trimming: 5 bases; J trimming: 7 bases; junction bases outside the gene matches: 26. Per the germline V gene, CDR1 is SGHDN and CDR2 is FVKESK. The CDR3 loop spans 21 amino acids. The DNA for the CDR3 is TGTGCCAGCAGCGCCTACAGGGGCTCTAGGGGGCGAGGCTACGTAGCCAACGTCCTGACTTTC. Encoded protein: CASSAYRGSRGRGYVANVLTF.

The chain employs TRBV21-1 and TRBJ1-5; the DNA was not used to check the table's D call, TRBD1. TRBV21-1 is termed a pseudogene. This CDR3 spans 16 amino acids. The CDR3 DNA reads TGTGCCAGCAGCAAGGACGGGACAGGGGGCGATCAGCCCCAGCATTTT. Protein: CASSKDGTGGDQPQHF.

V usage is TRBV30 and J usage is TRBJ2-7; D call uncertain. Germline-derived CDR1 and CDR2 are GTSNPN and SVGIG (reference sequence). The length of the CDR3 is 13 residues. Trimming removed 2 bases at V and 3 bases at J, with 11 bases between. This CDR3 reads CAWSPWAVYEQYF. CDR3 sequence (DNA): TGTGCCTGGAGTCCATGGGCAGTCTACGAGCAGTACTTC.

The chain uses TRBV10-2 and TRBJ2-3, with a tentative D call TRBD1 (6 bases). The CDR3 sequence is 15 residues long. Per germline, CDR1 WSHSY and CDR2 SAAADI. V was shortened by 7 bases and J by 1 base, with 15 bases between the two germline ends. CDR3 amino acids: CASIGGTSGTDTQYF. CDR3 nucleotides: TGCGCCAGCATAGGGGGAACTTCCGGCACAGATACGCAGTATTTT.

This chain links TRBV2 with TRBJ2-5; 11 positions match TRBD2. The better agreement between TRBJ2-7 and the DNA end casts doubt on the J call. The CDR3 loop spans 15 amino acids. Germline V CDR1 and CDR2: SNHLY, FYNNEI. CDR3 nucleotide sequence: TGTGCCAGCAGTGAAGAGCTAGCGGGAGGCTACGAGCAGTACTTC. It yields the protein CASSEELAGGYEQYF.

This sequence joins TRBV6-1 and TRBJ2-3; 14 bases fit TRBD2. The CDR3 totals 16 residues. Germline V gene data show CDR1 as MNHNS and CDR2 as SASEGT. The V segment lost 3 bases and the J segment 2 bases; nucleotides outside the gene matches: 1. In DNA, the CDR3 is TGTGCCAGCAGTGAGACTAGCGGGGGGGCCACAGATACGCAGTATTTT. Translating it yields CASSETSGGATDTQYF.

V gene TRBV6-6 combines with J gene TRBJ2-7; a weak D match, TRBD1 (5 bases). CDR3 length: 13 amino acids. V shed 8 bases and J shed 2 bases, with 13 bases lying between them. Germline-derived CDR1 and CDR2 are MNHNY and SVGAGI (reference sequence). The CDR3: CASSRQQTYEQYF. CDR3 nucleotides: TGTGCCAGCTCGAGACAGCAGACCTACGAGCAGTACTTC.

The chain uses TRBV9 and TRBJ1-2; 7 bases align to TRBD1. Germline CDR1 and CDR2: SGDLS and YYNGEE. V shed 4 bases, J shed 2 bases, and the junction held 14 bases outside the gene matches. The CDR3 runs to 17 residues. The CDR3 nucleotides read TGTGCCAGCAGCCAGGAGTTTAGACAGGGCCTAAACTATGGCTACACCTTC. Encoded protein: CASSQEFRQGLNYGYTF.

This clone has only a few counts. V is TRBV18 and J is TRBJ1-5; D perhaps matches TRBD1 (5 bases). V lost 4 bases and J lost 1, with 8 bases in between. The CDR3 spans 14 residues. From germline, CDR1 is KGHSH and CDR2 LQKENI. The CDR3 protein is CASSRQKSNQPQHF. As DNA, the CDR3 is TGTGCCAGCTCACGACAGAAGAGCAATCAGCCCCAGCATTTT.

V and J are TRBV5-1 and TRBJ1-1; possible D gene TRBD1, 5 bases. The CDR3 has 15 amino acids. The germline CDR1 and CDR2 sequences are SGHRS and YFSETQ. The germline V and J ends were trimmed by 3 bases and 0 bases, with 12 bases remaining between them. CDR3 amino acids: CASSSTAGLNTEAFF. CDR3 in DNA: TGCGCCAGCAGCTCGACCGCAGGGCTGAACACTGAAGCTTTCTTT.

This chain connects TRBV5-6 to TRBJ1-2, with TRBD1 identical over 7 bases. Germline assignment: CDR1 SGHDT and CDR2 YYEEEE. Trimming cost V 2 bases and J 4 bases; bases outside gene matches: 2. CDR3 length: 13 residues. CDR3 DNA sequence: TGTGCCAGCAGCTTCGCAGGGGGCTATGGCTACACCTTC. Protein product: CASSFAGGYGYTF.

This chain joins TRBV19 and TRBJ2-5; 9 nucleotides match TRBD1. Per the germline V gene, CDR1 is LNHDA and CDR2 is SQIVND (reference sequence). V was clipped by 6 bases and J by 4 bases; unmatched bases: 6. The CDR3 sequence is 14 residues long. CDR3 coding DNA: TGTGCCAGTAGCCAGAGGACAGGGGCAGAGACCCAGTACTTC. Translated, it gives CASSQRTGAETQYF.

CDR3 protein: CASSRSTGVYLEQYF. In DNA, the CDR3 is TGTGCCAGCAGTCGGTCTACAGGGGTATATCTCGAGCAGTACTTC. J is TRBJ2-7 and V is TRBV5-4; 7 nucleotides line up with TRBD1. The V gene end was trimmed by 5 bases and the J gene end by 6 bases; junction bases not matched to a gene: 14. The CDR3 covers 15 residues. CDR1 and CDR2 from the germline V gene are SGHNT and YYREEE (reference sequence).

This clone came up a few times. For the CDR3, the DNA is TGTGCCAGCAGCTTGGCCCTGGGACTTTCTAGCACAGATACGCAGTATTTT. Amino acids: CASSLALGLSSTDTQYF. The V gene is TRBV5-4, the J gene TRBJ2-3; tentatively, D is TRBD2 (6 bases). There are 17 residues in the CDR3. V was clipped by 0 bases and J by 0 bases, with 14 bases between them. Per germline, CDR1 SGHNT and CDR2 YYREEE (reference sequence). Full variable domain (remainder filled in from reference TRBV5-4 and TRBJ2-3): ETGVTQSPTHLIKTRGQQVTLRCSSQSGHNTVSWYQQALGQGPQFIFQYYREEENGRGNFPPRFSGLQFPNYSSELNVNALELDDSALYLCASSLALGLSSTDTQYFGPGTRLTVL.

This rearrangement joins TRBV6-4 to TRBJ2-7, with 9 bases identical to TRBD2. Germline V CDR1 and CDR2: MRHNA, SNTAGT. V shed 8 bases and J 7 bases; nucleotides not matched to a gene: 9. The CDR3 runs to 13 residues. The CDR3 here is CASEKREEKEQYF. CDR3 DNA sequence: TGTGCCAGCGAAAAGCGGGAGGAGAAGGAGCAGTACTTC.